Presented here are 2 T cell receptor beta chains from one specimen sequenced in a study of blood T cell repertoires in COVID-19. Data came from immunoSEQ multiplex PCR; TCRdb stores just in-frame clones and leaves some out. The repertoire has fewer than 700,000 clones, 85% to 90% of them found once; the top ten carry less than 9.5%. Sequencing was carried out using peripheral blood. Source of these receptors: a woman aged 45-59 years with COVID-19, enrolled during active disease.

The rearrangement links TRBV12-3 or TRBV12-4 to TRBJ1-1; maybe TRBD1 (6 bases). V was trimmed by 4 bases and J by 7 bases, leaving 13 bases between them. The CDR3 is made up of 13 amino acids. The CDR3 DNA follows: TGTGCCAGCAGTTCACACAGGGCTGGTGAAGCTTTCTTT. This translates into CASSSHRAGEAFF.

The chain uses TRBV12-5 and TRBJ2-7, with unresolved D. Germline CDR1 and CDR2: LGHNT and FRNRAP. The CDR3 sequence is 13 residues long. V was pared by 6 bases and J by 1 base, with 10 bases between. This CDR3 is CASGGFWSYEQYF. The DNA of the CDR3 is TGTGCTAGTGGGGGCTTCTGGTCCTACGAGCAGTACTTC.